This is a list of T cell receptor beta chains from one sample in a study of blood T cell repertoires in COVID-19. Generated by immunoSEQ multiplex PCR, the TCRdb table keeps only in-frame clones and is missing some. The table has 300,000 to 400,000 clones, 80% to 90% seen once. The sequenced sample consisted of peripheral blood. The receptors were gathered from a woman between 25 and 40 years old with COVID-19, enrolled during active disease. Both conserved end residues are part of each CDR3. A D gene is named only where the DNA matches it firmly. Expanded clones are given a class, and other clones once, few, many or no size at all.

len: 14
abundance: once
j_gene: TRBJ2-2
v_gene: TRBV28
d_gene: .
CDR3aa: CASRTGTNTGELFF
CDR3nt: TGTGCCAGCAGGACCGGGACGAACACCGGGGAGCTGTTTTTT

len: 14
abundance: .
j_gene: TRBJ1-1
v_gene: TRBV4-2
d_gene: .
CDR3aa: CASSQDMRNTEAFF
CDR3nt: TGTGCCAGCAGCCAAGATATGAGGAACACTGAAGCTTTCTTT

len: 16
abundance: .
j_gene: TRBJ1-6
v_gene: TRBV5-1
d_gene: .
CDR3aa: CASSSRFGGGNSPLHF
CDR3nt: TGCGCCAGCAGCAGCCGGTTCGGGGGTGGTAATTCACCCCTCCACTTT

len: 15
abundance: .
j_gene: TRBJ1-4
v_gene: TRBV19
d_gene: TRBD1
CDR3aa: CATANDRDSNEKLFF
CDR3nt: TGTGCCACCGCCAACGACAGGGACTCTAATGAAAAACTGTTTTTT

len: 14
abundance: .
j_gene: TRBJ2-3
v_gene: TRBV24-1
d_gene: .
CDR3aa: CATSDGQRTDTQYF
CDR3nt: TGTGCCACCAGTGATGGACAGAGAACAGATACGCAGTATTTT

len: 16
abundance: .
j_gene: TRBJ2-5
v_gene: TRBV11-3
d_gene: TRBD1
CDR3aa: CASSLYYGQGEETQYF
CDR3nt: TGTGCCAGCAGCTTATACTACGGACAGGGGGAAGAGACCCAGTACTTC

len: 15
abundance: .
j_gene: TRBJ2-3
v_gene: TRBV11-3
d_gene: TRBD1
CDR3aa: CASSLGQGDTDTQYF
CDR3nt: TGTGCCAGCAGCCTAGGACAGGGCGACACAGATACGCAGTATTTT

len: 17
abundance: .
j_gene: TRBJ2-1
v_gene: TRBV5-4
d_gene: TRBD1
CDR3aa: CASSFKTGQGRRNEQFF
CDR3nt: TGTGCCAGCAGCTTCAAGACGGGACAGGGACGCCGAAATGAGCAGTTCTTC

len: 15
abundance: few
j_gene: TRBJ2-5
v_gene: TRBV6-5
d_gene: TRBD2
CDR3aa: CASSWGGETLETQYF
CDR3nt: TGTGCCAGCAGTTGGGGGGGGGAGACACTGGAGACCCAGTACTTC

len: 14
abundance: .
j_gene: TRBJ2-2
v_gene: TRBV11-3
d_gene: TRBD1
CDR3aa: CASSLRTGGGELFF
CDR3nt: TGTGCCAGCAGCTTAAGGACAGGGGGCGGGGAGCTGTTTTTT

len: 12
abundance: .
j_gene: TRBJ2-2
v_gene: TRBV11-3
d_gene: .
CDR3aa: CASSPAGGELFF
CDR3nt: TGTGCCAGCAGCCCGGCCGGGGGGGAGCTGTTTTTT

len: 17
abundance: .
j_gene: TRBJ2-7
v_gene: TRBV4-3
d_gene: .
CDR3aa: CASSQDLRDLTSYEQYF
CDR3nt: TGCGCCAGCAGCCAAGATTTAAGGGACTTGACGTCCTACGAGCAGTACTTC

len: 15
abundance: .
j_gene: TRBJ2-2
v_gene: TRBV29-1
d_gene: .
CDR3aa: CSVEYLGGLTGELFF
CDR3nt: TGCAGCGTTGAATATCTAGGAGGCTTAACCGGGGAGCTGTTTTTT

len: 13
abundance: .
j_gene: TRBJ1-1
v_gene: TRBV11-2
d_gene: TRBD1
CDR3aa: CASRQQGDTEAFF
CDR3nt: TGTGCCAGCAGACAACAGGGGGACACTGAAGCTTTCTTT

len: 15
abundance: .
j_gene: TRBJ2-2
v_gene: TRBV6-5
d_gene: .
CDR3aa: CASSYPPLGTGELFF
CDR3nt: TGTGCCAGCAGTTACCCGCCGCTCGGGACCGGGGAGCTGTTTTTT

len: 15
abundance: .
j_gene: TRBJ1-5
v_gene: TRBV19
d_gene: .
CDR3aa: CASTMGGDRYQPQHF
CDR3nt: TGTGCCAGTACAATGGGAGGAGACAGATATCAGCCCCAGCATTTT

len: 15
abundance: few
j_gene: TRBJ2-3
v_gene: TRBV9
d_gene: TRBD2
CDR3aa: CASSVWAGVTDTQYF
CDR3nt: TGTGCCAGCAGCGTATGGGCGGGAGTAACAGATACGCAGTATTTT

len: 12
abundance: .
j_gene: TRBJ1-5
v_gene: TRBV2
d_gene: .
CDR3aa: CASSGIRQPQHF
CDR3nt: TGTGCCAGCAGCGGTATACGTCAGCCCCAGCATTTT

len: 20
abundance: .
j_gene: TRBJ2-1
v_gene: TRBV19
d_gene: TRBD2
CDR3aa: CASSPSPGTSGVSSYNEQFF
CDR3nt: TGTGCCAGTAGCCCATCCCCCGGGACTAGCGGAGTAAGCTCCTACAATGAGCAGTTCTTC

len: 14
abundance: .
j_gene: TRBJ2-1
v_gene: TRBV7-9
d_gene: .
CDR3aa: CASSLSGSAHEQFF
CDR3nt: TGTGCCAGCAGCTTATCGGGAAGCGCCCATGAGCAGTTCTTC

len: 14
abundance: .
j_gene: TRBJ1-1
v_gene: TRBV11-3
d_gene: .
CDR3aa: CASSPITTNTEAFF
CDR3nt: TGTGCCAGCAGCCCAATTACCACAAACACTGAAGCTTTCTTT

len: 16
abundance: once
j_gene: TRBJ2-3
v_gene: TRBV11-3
d_gene: .
CDR3aa: CASSSQGQVRTDTQYF
CDR3nt: TGTGCCAGCAGCTCCCAGGGGCAGGTCCGCACAGATACGCAGTATTTT

len: 16
abundance: few
j_gene: TRBJ2-2
v_gene: TRBV2
d_gene: TRBD2
CDR3aa: CASSASAAGVTGELFF
CDR3nt: TGTGCCAGCAGTGCATCGGCGGCGGGAGTGACCGGGGAGCTGTTTTTT

len: 15
abundance: .
j_gene: TRBJ2-7
v_gene: TRBV6-2/TRBV6-3
d_gene: .
CDR3aa: CASSYPTAGSYEQYF
CDR3nt: TGTGCCAGCAGTTACCCGACAGCGGGTTCCTACGAGCAGTACTTC

len: 16
abundance: .
j_gene: TRBJ2-5
v_gene: TRBV21-1
d_gene: .
CDR3aa: CASSKVRGPFLETQYF
CDR3nt: TGTGCCAGCAGCAAAGTCAGAGGGCCGTTTTTGGAGACCCAGTACTTC

len: 13
abundance: .
j_gene: TRBJ1-1
v_gene: TRBV5-1
d_gene: .
CDR3aa: CASSLRLNTEAFF
CDR3nt: TGCGCCAGCAGCTTGCGGTTGAACACTGAAGCTTTCTTT

len: 11
abundance: few
j_gene: TRBJ1-1
v_gene: TRBV19
d_gene: .
CDR3aa: CASSIPRQSFF
CDR3nt: TGTGCCAGTAGTATACCTAGGCAGTCTTTCTTT

len: 15
abundance: .
j_gene: TRBJ2-7
v_gene: TRBV6-5
d_gene: TRBD2
CDR3aa: CASSNAGTRGYEQYF
CDR3nt: TGTGCCAGCAGTAACGCCGGGACTAGGGGCTACGAGCAGTACTTC

len: 15
abundance: .
j_gene: TRBJ2-7
v_gene: TRBV27
d_gene: TRBD2
CDR3aa: CASGFPSGGIYEQYF
CDR3nt: TGTGCCAGCGGATTTCCCTCGGGGGGGATATACGAGCAGTACTTC

len: 13
abundance: .
j_gene: TRBJ1-1
v_gene: TRBV7-2
d_gene: .
CDR3aa: CASSLDGGFEAFF
CDR3nt: TGTGCCAGCAGCTTAGATGGCGGTTTTGAAGCTTTCTTT

len: 19
abundance: .
j_gene: TRBJ2-5
v_gene: TRBV5-1
d_gene: TRBD2
CDR3aa: CASFRLAGGVLRFQETQYF
CDR3nt: TGCGCCAGCTTTCGACTAGCGGGAGGGGTATTGCGGTTCCAAGAGACCCAGTACTTC

len: 16
abundance: .
j_gene: TRBJ2-1
v_gene: TRBV21-1
d_gene: .
CDR3aa: CASSPQAGSPYNEQFF
CDR3nt: TGTGCCAGCAGCCCCCAAGCGGGGAGCCCCTACAATGAGCAGTTCTTC

len: 16
abundance: .
j_gene: TRBJ1-1
v_gene: TRBV9
d_gene: .
CDR3aa: CASSVFTAGLDTEAFF
CDR3nt: TGTGCCAGCAGCGTATTTACGGCAGGGCTGGACACTGAAGCTTTCTTT

len: 14
abundance: .
j_gene: TRBJ2-1
v_gene: TRBV6-5
d_gene: .
CDR3aa: CASSYSGVGNEQFF
CDR3nt: TGTGCCAGCAGTTATAGCGGAGTCGGGAATGAGCAGTTCTTC

len: 15
abundance: .
j_gene: TRBJ2-1
v_gene: TRBV2
d_gene: .
CDR3aa: CASPLITIGADEQFF
CDR3nt: TGTGCCAGCCCCTTGATTACCATAGGGGCGGATGAGCAGTTCTTC

len: 14
abundance: .
j_gene: TRBJ1-5
v_gene: TRBV19
d_gene: TRBD1
CDR3aa: CASSMGQGMQPQHF
CDR3nt: TGTGCCAGTAGTATGGGACAGGGAATGCAGCCCCAGCATTTT

len: 12
abundance: .
j_gene: TRBJ2-7
v_gene: TRBV6-5
d_gene: .
CDR3aa: CASSNSGYEQYF
CDR3nt: TGTGCCAGCTCGAACTCCGGGTACGAGCAGTACTTC

len: 14
abundance: .
j_gene: TRBJ1-5
v_gene: TRBV7-2
d_gene: .
CDR3aa: CASSLQGSNQPQHF
CDR3nt: TGTGCCAGCAGCTTACAGGGGAGCAATCAGCCCCAGCATTTT

len: 12
abundance: few
j_gene: TRBJ2-5
v_gene: TRBV6-5
d_gene: TRBD2
CDR3aa: CASSLGRETQYF
CDR3nt: TGTGCCAGCAGCCTCGGGAGGGAGACCCAGTACTTC

len: 16
abundance: .
j_gene: TRBJ2-3
v_gene: TRBV5-1
d_gene: TRBD2
CDR3aa: CASSQDGTRYTDTQYF
CDR3nt: TGCGCCAGCAGCCAGGACGGGACTAGATACACAGATACGCAGTATTTT

len: 13
abundance: .
j_gene: TRBJ2-5
v_gene: TRBV11-3
d_gene: .
CDR3aa: CASSLESQETQYF
CDR3nt: TGTGCCAGCAGCTTAGAATCTCAAGAGACCCAGTACTTC

len: 15
abundance: .
j_gene: TRBJ1-2
v_gene: TRBV7-6
d_gene: TRBD1
CDR3aa: CASSLTGTGGNGYTF
CDR3nt: TGTGCCAGCAGCTTAACTGGGACAGGGGGGAATGGCTACACCTTC

len: 11
abundance: few
j_gene: TRBJ2-1
v_gene: TRBV6-5
d_gene: .
CDR3aa: CASSRGDEQFF
CDR3nt: TGTGCCAGCAGCCGCGGGGATGAGCAGTTCTTC

len: 16
abundance: few
j_gene: TRBJ2-1
v_gene: TRBV6-4
d_gene: .
CDR3aa: CASSDASRSSYNEQFF
CDR3nt: TGTGCCAGCAGTGACGCTTCTCGGAGCTCCTACAATGAGCAGTTCTTC

len: 16
abundance: .
j_gene: TRBJ1-2
v_gene: TRBV1
d_gene: .
CDR3aa: CTSSQDRQSVSYGYTF
CDR3nt: TGCACCAGCAGCCAGGACCGACAGTCTGTGAGCTATGGCTACACCTTC

len: 14
abundance: .
j_gene: TRBJ1-2
v_gene: TRBV7-2
d_gene: .
CDR3aa: CASSSAPEAYGYTF
CDR3nt: TGTGCCAGCAGCTCGGCCCCCGAGGCCTATGGCTACACCTTC

len: 17
abundance: .
j_gene: TRBJ2-3
v_gene: TRBV19
d_gene: TRBD2
CDR3aa: CASSISVASGEINTQYF
CDR3nt: TGTGCCAGTAGTATTTCGGTGGCTAGCGGGGAGATAAATACGCAGTATTTT

len: 16
abundance: .
j_gene: TRBJ2-4
v_gene: TRBV6-1
d_gene: .
CDR3aa: CASSDGISLAKNIQYF
CDR3nt: TGTGCCAGCAGTGACGGGATCAGCCTAGCCAAAAACATTCAGTACTTC